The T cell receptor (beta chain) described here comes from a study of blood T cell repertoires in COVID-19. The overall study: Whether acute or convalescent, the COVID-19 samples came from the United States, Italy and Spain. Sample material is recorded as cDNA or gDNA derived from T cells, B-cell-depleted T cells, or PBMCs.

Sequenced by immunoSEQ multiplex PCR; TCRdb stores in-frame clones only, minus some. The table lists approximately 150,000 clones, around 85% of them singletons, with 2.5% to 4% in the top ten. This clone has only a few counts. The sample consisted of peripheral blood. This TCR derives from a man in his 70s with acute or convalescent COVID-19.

The CDR3, as DNA: TGTGCCAGCAGTTTTGCCGGACAACTACGCGGCTACACCTTC. As protein: CASSFAGQLRGYTF. The chain has TRBV28 and TRBJ1-2; maybe TRBD1 (5 bases). Germline CDR1 MDHEN, CDR2 SYDVKM. The CDR3 has 14 residues. Between the trimmed V and J ends, which lost 3 bases and 8 bases, there was a span of 16 bases.